A single sample is the source of the 21 T cell receptor beta chains below, sequenced in a study of OX40 agonist ivuxolimab in advanced cancers. Produced via immunoSEQ multiplex PCR; TCRdb's table is partial and in-frame only. The repertoire consists of roughly 61,000 clones, with about 90% occurring once and the leading ten covering approximately 23%. The sample was CD4+ or CD8+ T cells sorted from blood, taken in a trial of the OX40 agonist ivuxolimab. Receptors were obtained from an adult with an advanced solid tumor such as melanoma, head and neck, liver or kidney cancer.

The J gene is TRBJ2-3, the V gene TRBV10-3; TRBD2 matches at 8 bases. Trimming took 6 bases from V and 3 from J; bases not matched to a gene: 20. Germline values: CDR1 ENHRY, CDR2 SYGVKD. This CDR3 is 19 amino acids long. The DNA of the CDR3 is TGTGCCATCAGCCCAGATCGAAACCGGGGGGGCCTTGTAACAGATACGCAGTATTTT. Amino acid sequence: CAISPDRNRGGLVTDTQYF.

J is TRBJ1-5 and V is TRBV27; a possible D gene is TRBD1 (5 bases). The CDR3 is made up of 16 amino acids. Trimming cost V 0 bases and J 6 bases, with 15 bases left between them. The V gene's germline CDR1 is MNHEY and CDR2 SMNVEV (reference sequence). In DNA form, the CDR3 reads TGTGCCAGCAGTTTATCGGGGGGAGTCATCATTCAGCCCCAGCATTTT. Translation gives CASSLSGGVIIQPQHF.

V usage is TRBV30 and J usage is TRBJ1-6; TRBD1 aligns across 8 bases. This CDR3 has 17 amino acids. From germline, CDR1 is GTSNPN and CDR2 SVGIG (reference sequence). J lost 5 bases, V lost 1 base, and 10 bases had no gene match. CDR3 in amino acids: CAWSARPGQGHNSPLHF. In nucleotides, the CDR3 is TGTGCCTGGAGTGCCCGCCCCGGACAGGGTCATAATTCACCCCTCCACTTT.

The V gene is TRBV6-1, the J gene TRBJ2-7, with TRBD2 identical over 10 bases. Germline V gives CDR1 MNHNS, CDR2 SASEGT. After removal of 8 bases from V and 2 bases from J, the junction contained 3 bases not matched to a gene. There are 13 residues in the CDR3. In DNA form, the CDR3 reads TGTGCCAGCTGGGGACTAGCGCCCTACGAGCAGTACTTC. Its translation: CASWGLAPYEQYF.

This chain uses TRBV6-5 with TRBJ1-2; 9 bases match TRBD1. CDR1 is MNHEY, CDR2 SVGAGI, per germline. The CDR3 is 14 amino acids. V shed 5 bases and J 8 bases; nucleotides not matched to a gene: 9. The CDR3: CASSHPIDRGGYTF. CDR3 DNA: TGTGCCAGCAGTCACCCCATCGACAGGGGGGGCTACACCTTC.

V is TRBV2 and J is TRBJ2-7; a possible D gene is TRBD1 (6 bases). Germline V gives CDR1 SNHLY, CDR2 FYNNEI. This CDR3 has 13 amino acids. Trimming left V 8 bases short and J 2 bases short, with 13 bases between. The CDR3 loop is CASDNRETYEQYF. As DNA, the CDR3 is TGTGCCAGCGACAACAGGGAAACCTACGAGCAGTACTTC.

The chain links TRBV19 to TRBJ2-3, with a tentative D call TRBD2 (7 bases). Looked up from germline, CDR1 is LNHDA and CDR2 is SQIVND (reference sequence). The CDR3 is made up of 16 amino acids. V was cut by 4 bases and J by 6 bases, with 20 bases left in between. DNA for the CDR3: TGTGCCAGTAGTAAGAGATTGGGGGGGGCAAGGGATACGCAGTATTTT. Translation gives CASSKRLGGARDTQYF.

This clone was counted once. The genes are TRBV28 and TRBJ1-2; D perhaps matches TRBD1 (6 bases). Germline CDR1 reads MDHEN; CDR2 reads SYDVKM. This CDR3 spans 14 amino acids. Trimming shortened V by 5 bases and J by 3 bases, and 13 bases separated the two germline ends. CDR3 coding DNA: TGTGCCAGCAGTCCGCAGCCAGGGGACTATGGCTACACCTTC. As protein: CASSPQPGDYGYTF.

The rearrangement uses TRBV19 and TRBJ1-4; D unresolved. The V end was cut by 2 bases, the J end by 5 bases, with 9 bases between. In germline, CDR1 is LNHDA, CDR2 SQIVND (reference sequence). This CDR3 spans 14 amino acids. The CDR3 DNA sequence: TGTGCCAGTAGTATATCGGGATTGAATGAAAAACTGTTTTTT. Protein sequence: CASSISGLNEKLFF.

This chain uses TRBV5-4 with TRBJ2-1; D is undetermined. This CDR3 is built from 12 residues. The germline V gene has CDR1 SGHNT and CDR2 YYREEE (reference sequence). Trimming left V 4 bases short and J 3 bases short, with 5 bases between. CDR3 protein: CASSHNYNEQFF. In DNA form, the CDR3 reads TGTGCCAGCAGCCACAACTACAATGAGCAGTTCTTC.

This clone rates as medium-sized. The chain joins TRBV6-4 to TRBJ1-5; D unclear. V lost 0 bases, J lost 2 bases, and 2 bases lay in between. Germline CDR1 MRHNA, CDR2 SNTAGT. The CDR3 has 13 amino acids. The CDR3 DNA sequence: TGTGCCAGCAGTGACTCGGGCAATCAGCCCCAGCATTTT. This codes for CASSDSGNQPQHF.

The chain combines TRBV4-1 with TRBJ2-1, with D uncertain. The germline V gene has CDR1 MGHRA and CDR2 YSYEKL. The CDR3 consists of 13 residues. V lost 1 base to trimming and J lost 3 bases, with 4 bases between them. The CDR3 here is CASSQGGYNEQFF. DNA of the CDR3: TGCGCCAGCAGCCAAGGGGGCTACAATGAGCAGTTCTTC.

J is TRBJ2-3 and V is TRBV6-1; 7 nucleotides agree with TRBD1. Looked up from germline, CDR1 is MNHNS and CDR2 is SASEGT. This CDR3 has 14 residues. With 3 bases clipped from V and 5 bases from J, the junction kept 5 bases outside the gene matches. The chain's CDR3 is CASSEETGIDTQYF. CDR3 DNA sequence: TGTGCCAGCAGTGAGGAGACAGGGATAGATACGCAGTATTTT.

V usage is TRBV28 and J usage is TRBJ2-3; 9 bases are a match to TRBD1. CDR1 is MDHEN and CDR2 is SYDVKM in the germline V gene. The CDR3 sequence is 16 residues long. Trimming took 2 bases from V and 1 from J; bases not matched to a gene: 4. The CDR3 sequence is CASSLHWTGGTDTQYF. CDR3 nucleotide sequence: TGTGCCAGCAGTTTACATTGGACAGGGGGCACAGATACGCAGTATTTT.

The gene calls are TRBV27 and TRBJ2-1; 9 bases line up with TRBD2. The V and J ends lost 6 bases and 0 bases, in that order; junction bases with no gene match: 3. This CDR3 has 15 residues. Germline V lookup: CDR1 MNHEY, CDR2 SMNVEV (reference sequence). CDR3 loop: CASRQTSGSYNEQFF. CDR3 nucleotide sequence: TGTGCCAGCAGGCAGACTAGCGGCTCCTACAATGAGCAGTTCTTC.

For this clone: Relative to the germline gene, one junction end is altered; a read error may explain this. DNA of the CDR3: TGTGTCAGCAACGGACAGGGGTATGGCTACACCTTC. It is translated as CVSNGQGYGYTF. The chain links TRBV28 to TRBJ1-2; 9 positions agree with TRBD1. The CDR3 is made up of 12 amino acids. The germline V gene has CDR1 MDHEN and CDR2 SYDVKM.

This clone was seen a handful of times. The chain is built from TRBV6-6 and TRBJ2-6; D not resolved. Per the germline V gene, CDR1 is MNHNY and CDR2 is SVGAGI (reference sequence). The CDR3 loop spans 15 amino acids. V lost 4 bases to trimming and J lost 0 bases, with 7 bases between them. The CDR3 DNA reads TGTGCCAGCAGTTTTGGGGTCTCTGGGGCCAACGTCCTGACTTTC. Residues: CASSFGVSGANVLTF.

Comment on this clone: One end of the junction varies from germline; a read error may be responsible. V and J are TRBV28 and TRBJ1-2; possibly TRBD1 for D (6 bases). Germline V lookup: CDR1 MDHEN, CDR2 SYDVKM. The CDR3 is 14 amino acids. Here the CDR3 reads CASSNPVPSGAAVF. CDR3 in DNA: TGTGCCAGCAGCAACCCGGTTCCCTCGGGGGCGGCCGTTTTC.

The gene calls are TRBV19 and TRBJ2-7; a possible D gene is TRBD2 (5 bases). Per the germline V gene, CDR1 is LNHDA and CDR2 is SQIVND (reference sequence). The CDR3 runs 14 residues. Trimming cost V 3 bases and J 2 bases, with 11 bases left between them. CDR3 DNA sequence: TGTGCCAGTAGTATTCGTGACTACCCCTACGAGCAGTACTTC. Its protein product is CASSIRDYPYEQYF. Full variable domain (outside the CDR3, taken from reference TRBV19 and TRBJ2-7): DGGITQSPKYLFRKEGQNVTLSCEQNLNHDAMYWYRQDPGQGLRLIYYSQIVNDFQKGDIAEGYSVSREKKESFPLTVTSAQKNPTAFYLCASSIRDYPYEQYFGPGTRLTVT.

The rearrangement links TRBV6-5 to TRBJ2-7; D may be TRBD2 (5 bases). This CDR3 region has 12 residues. Germline V lookup: CDR1 MNHEY, CDR2 SVGAGI. V was clipped by 6 bases and J by 3 bases, with 9 bases between them. In DNA, the CDR3 is TGTGCCAGCAGCCGGGGAGACTACGAGCAGTACTTC. Translation: CASSRGDYEQYF.

The chain carries TRBV9 and TRBJ1-1; tentatively, D is TRBD1 (5 bases). The CDR3 totals 14 residues. Germline assignment: CDR1 SGDLS and CDR2 YYNGEE. V dropped 2 bases and J dropped 4 bases, with 12 bases sitting between them. CDR3 coding DNA: TGTGCCAGCAGCGTCGCCGGGGGTGGCACTGAAGCTTTCTTT. Translated: CASSVAGGGTEAFF.